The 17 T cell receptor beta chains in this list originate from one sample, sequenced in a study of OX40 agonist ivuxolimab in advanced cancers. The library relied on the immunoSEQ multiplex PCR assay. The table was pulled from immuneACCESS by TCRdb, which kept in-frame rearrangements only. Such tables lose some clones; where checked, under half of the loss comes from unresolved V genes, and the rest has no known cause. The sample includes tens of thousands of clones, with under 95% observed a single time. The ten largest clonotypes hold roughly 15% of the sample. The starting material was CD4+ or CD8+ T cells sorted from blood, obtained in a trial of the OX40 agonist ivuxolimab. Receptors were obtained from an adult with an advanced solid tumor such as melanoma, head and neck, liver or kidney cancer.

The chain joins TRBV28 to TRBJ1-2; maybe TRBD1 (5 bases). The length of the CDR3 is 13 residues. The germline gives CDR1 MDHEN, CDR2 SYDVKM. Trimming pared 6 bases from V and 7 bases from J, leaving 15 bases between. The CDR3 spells CASRNQGGSGYTF. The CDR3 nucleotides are TGTGCCAGCAGAAACCAGGGTGGGTCTGGCTACACCTTC.

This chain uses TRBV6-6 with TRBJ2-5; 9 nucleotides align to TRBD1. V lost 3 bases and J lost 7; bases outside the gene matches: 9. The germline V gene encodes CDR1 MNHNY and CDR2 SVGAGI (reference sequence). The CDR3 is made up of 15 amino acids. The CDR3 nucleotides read TGTGCCAGCAGTTATTTCGGACAGGGGTTGGTGACCCAGTACTTC. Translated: CASSYFGQGLVTQYF.

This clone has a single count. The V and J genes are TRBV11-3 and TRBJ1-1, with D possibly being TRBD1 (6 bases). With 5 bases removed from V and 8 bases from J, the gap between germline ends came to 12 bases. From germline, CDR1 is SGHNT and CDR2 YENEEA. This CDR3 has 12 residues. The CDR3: CASSTGGLEAFF. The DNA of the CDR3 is TGTGCCAGCAGCACCGGGGGGCTGGAAGCTTTCTTT.

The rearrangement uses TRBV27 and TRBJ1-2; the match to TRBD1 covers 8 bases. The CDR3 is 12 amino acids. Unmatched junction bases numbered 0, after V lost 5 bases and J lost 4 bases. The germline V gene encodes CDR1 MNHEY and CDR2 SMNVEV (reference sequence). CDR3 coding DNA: TGTGCCAGCAGTGACAGGGGCTATGGCTACACCTTC. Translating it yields CASSDRGYGYTF.

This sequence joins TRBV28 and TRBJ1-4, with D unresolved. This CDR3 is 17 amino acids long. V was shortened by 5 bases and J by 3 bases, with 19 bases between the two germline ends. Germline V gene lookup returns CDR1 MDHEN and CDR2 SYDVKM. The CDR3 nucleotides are TGTGCCAGCAGTATAACCTTCCTCGGGCCCGCTAATGAAAAACTGTTTTTT. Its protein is CASSITFLGPANEKLFF.

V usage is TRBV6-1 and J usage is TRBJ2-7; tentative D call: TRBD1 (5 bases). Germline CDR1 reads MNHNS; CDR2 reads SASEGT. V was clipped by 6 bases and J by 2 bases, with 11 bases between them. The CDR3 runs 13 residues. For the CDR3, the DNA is TGTGCCAGCAGCCTGACAGCCACCTACGAGCAGTACTTC. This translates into CASSLTATYEQYF.

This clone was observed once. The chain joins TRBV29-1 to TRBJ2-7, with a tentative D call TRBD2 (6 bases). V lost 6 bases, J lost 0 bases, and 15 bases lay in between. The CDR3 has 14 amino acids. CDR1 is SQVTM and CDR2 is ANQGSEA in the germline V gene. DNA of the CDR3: TGCAGCGTCGGGACTGCCGGGAGCTCCTACGAGCAGTACTTC. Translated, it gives CSVGTAGSSYEQYF.

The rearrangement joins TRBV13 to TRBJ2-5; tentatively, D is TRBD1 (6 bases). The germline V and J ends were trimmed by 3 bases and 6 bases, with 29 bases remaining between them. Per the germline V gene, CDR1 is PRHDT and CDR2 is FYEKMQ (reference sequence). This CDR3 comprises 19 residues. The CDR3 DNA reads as TGTGCCAGCAGCTTGAGGGATTATAGCAGGGGTCCCCCCTCTCAGACCCAGTACTTC. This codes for CASSLRDYSRGPPSQTQYF.

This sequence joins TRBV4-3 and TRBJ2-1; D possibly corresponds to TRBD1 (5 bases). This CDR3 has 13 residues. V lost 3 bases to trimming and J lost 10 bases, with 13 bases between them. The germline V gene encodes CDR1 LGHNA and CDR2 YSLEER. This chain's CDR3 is CASSHVTGREQFF. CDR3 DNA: TGCGCCAGCAGCCACGTTACAGGAAGGGAGCAGTTCTTC.

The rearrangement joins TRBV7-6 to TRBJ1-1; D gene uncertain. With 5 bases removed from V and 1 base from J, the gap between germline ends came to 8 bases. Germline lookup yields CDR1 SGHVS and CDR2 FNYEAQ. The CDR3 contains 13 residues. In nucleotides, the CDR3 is TGTGCCAGCAGCCCGACACCGAACACTGAAGCTTTCTTT. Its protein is CASSPTPNTEAFF.

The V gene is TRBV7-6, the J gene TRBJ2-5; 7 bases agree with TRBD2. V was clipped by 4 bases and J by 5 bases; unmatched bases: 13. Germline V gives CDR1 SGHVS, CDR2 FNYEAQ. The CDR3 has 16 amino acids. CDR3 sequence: CASSSITGGDGETQYF. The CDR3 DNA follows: TGTGCCAGCAGCTCGATTACTGGGGGGGACGGGGAGACCCAGTACTTC.

The CDR3 here is CASSYVSVRYEQYF. In DNA, the CDR3 is TGTGCCAGCAGTTACGTTAGCGTTCGCTACGAGCAGTACTTC. The chain couples TRBV6-5 to TRBJ2-7, with TRBD2 as a possible D gene (5 bases). V was cut by 2 bases and J by 3 bases, with 11 bases left in between. Germline V gives CDR1 MNHEY, CDR2 SVGAGI. The CDR3 covers 14 residues.

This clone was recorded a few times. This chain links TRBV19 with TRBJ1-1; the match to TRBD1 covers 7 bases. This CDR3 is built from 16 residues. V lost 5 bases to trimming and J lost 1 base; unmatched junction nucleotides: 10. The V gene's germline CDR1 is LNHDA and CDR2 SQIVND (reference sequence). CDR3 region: CASSRIGDRPNTEAFF. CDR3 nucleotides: TGTGCCAGTAGTCGCATTGGGGACAGACCGAACACTGAAGCTTTCTTT.

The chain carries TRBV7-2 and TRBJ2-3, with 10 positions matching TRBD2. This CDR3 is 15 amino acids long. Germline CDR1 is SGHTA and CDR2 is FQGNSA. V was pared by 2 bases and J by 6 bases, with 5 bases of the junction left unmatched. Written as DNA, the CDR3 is TGTGCCAGCAGCTTAATCTTTAGCGGGGGGGATACGCAGTATTTT. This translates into CASSLIFSGGDTQYF. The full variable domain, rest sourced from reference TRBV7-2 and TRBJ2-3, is GAGVSQSPSNKVTEKGKDVELRCDPISGHTALYWYRQSLGQGLEFLIYFQGNSAPDKSGLPSDRFSAERTGGSVSTLTIQRTQQEDSAVYLCASSLIFSGGDTQYFGPGTRLTVL.

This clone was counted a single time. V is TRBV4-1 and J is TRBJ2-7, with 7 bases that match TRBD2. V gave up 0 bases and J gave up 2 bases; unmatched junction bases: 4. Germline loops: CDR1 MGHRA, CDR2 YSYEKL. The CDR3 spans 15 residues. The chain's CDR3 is CASSQDGREPYEQYF. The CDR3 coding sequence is TGCGCCAGCAGCCAAGATGGGCGGGAGCCCTACGAGCAGTACTTC.

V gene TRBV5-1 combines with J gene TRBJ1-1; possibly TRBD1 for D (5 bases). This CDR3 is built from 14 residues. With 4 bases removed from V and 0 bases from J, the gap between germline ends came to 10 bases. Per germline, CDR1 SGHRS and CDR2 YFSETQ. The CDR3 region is CASSIGQVNTEAFF. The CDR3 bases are TGCGCCAGCAGCATTGGACAAGTGAACACTGAAGCTTTCTTT.

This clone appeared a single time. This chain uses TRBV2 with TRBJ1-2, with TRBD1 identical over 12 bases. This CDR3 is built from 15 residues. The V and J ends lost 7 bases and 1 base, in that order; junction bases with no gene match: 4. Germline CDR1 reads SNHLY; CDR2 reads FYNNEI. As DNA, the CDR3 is TGTGCCAGCATGGGACAGGGGGCCGGTAACTATGGCTACACCTTC. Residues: CASMGQGAGNYGYTF.